This TCR beta chain emerged from a study of blood T cell repertoires in COVID-19. Measured with immunoSEQ multiplex PCR; TCRdb has only the in-frame clones, and not every one. This table holds around 310,000 clones, 89% found once. This CDR3 has 15 residues. Germline CDR1 KGHDR, CDR2 SFDVKD. With 4 bases clipped from V and 4 bases from J, the junction kept 5 bases outside the gene matches. Sequencing input: PBMCs or T cells enriched from blood (not recorded which). The rearrangement links TRBV24-1 to TRBJ1-5; 8 nucleotides agree with TRBD1. This clonotype originated in a woman in her thirties or forties who had recovered from COVID-19. The CDR3 DNA reads TGTGCCACCAGTGACCTGGGACAGGTTAATCAGCCCCAGCATTTT. Its translation is CATSDLGQVNQPQHF.